This T cell receptor beta chain was sequenced during a study of T cells in Graves' hyperthyroidism and ophthalmopathy. Study details: Peripheral blood specimens were obtained at initial diagnosis, prior to any treatment. Study observations and caveats: Expanded thyroid clonotypes (above 0.001) were mostly also found in blood.

From RNA transcripts, TCR beta CDR3 regions were amplified. The HTBI primer set served for first-round RT-PCR of the TCR CDR3. TCRdb re-derived calls from the multiplex PCR reads in MiXCR, one entry per CDR3 protein. The sample has roughly 700,000 distinct CDR3 sequences; approximately 36% are singletons. Not enrolled were patients with uncontrolled infection, other autoimmune disease, pregnancy or lactation. The authors obtained PBMCs from over 8.5 ml of fresh peripheral blood. The CDR3 extends over 13 amino acids. V was pared by 8 bases and J by 3 bases, with 10 bases between. Concerning this clonotype: Its specificity is unknown.

The gene calls are TRBV12-3 or TRBV12-4 and TRBJ2-2; no firm D call. This TCR was recovered from a woman between 40 and 50 years old with Graves' hyperthyroidism. The specimen was blood. CDR3 sequence: CASAGRYTGELFF. The CDR3 DNA follows: TGTGCCAGCGCCGGGCGGTACACCGGGGAGCTGTTTTTT.